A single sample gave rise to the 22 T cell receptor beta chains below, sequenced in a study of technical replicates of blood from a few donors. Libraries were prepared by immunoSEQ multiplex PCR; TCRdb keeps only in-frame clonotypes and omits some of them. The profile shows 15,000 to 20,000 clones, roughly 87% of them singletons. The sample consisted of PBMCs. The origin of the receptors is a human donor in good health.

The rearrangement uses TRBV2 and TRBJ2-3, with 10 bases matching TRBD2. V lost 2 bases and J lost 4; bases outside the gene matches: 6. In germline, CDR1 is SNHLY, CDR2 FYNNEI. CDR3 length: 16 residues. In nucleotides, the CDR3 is TGTGCCAGCAGTGAATTAGCGGGAGGAGAGGCAGATACGCAGTATTTT. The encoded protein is CASSELAGGEADTQYF.

The CDR3 coding sequence is TGTGCCAGCAGAAGACAGGGGAGCTCCTACAATGAGCAGTTCTTC. It translates to CASRRQGSSYNEQFF. The V gene is TRBV7-9, the J gene TRBJ2-1; 8 bases are shared with TRBD1. The CDR3 consists of 15 residues. The trim removed 6 bases at V and 0 bases at J, leaving 4 bases unmatched. CDR1 and CDR2 (germline): SEHNR, FQNEAQ (reference sequence).

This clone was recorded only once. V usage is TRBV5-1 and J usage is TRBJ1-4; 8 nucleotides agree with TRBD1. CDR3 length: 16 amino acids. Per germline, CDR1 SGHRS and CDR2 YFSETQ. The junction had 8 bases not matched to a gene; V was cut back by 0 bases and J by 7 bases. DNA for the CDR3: TGCGCCAGCAGCTTGGCCGACAGGGGTGCCGGTGAAAAACTGTTTTTT. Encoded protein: CASSLADRGAGEKLFF.

CDR3 DNA sequence: TGTGCCAGCACCGGGACAACGAACACTGAAGCTTTCTTT. Translating it yields CASTGTTNTEAFF. The chain carries TRBV2 and TRBJ1-1; D might be TRBD1 (6 bases). The CDR3 has 13 amino acids. Germline V gene lookup returns CDR1 SNHLY and CDR2 FYNNEI. V lost 7 bases, J lost 1 base, and 10 bases lay in between.

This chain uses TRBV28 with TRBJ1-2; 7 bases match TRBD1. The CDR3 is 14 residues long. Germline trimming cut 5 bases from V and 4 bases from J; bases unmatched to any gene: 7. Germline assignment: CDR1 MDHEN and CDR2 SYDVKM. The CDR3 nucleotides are TGTGCCAGCAGTCCCCTGGACAGGCTCTATGGCTACACCTTC. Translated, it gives CASSPLDRLYGYTF.

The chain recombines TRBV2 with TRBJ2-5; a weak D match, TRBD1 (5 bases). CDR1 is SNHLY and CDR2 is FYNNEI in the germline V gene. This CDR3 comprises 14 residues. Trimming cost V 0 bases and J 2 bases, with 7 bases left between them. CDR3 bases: TGTGCCAGCAGTGAAGCGACAGTTCAAGAGACCCAGTACTTC. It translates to CASSEATVQETQYF.

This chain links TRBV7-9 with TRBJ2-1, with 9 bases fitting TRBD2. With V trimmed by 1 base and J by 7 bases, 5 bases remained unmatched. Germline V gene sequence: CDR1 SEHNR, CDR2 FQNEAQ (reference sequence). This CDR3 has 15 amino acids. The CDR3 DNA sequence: TGTGCCAGCAGCTTAGGTGCTAGCGGGAAGAATGAGCAGTTCTTC. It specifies CASSLGASGKNEQFF.

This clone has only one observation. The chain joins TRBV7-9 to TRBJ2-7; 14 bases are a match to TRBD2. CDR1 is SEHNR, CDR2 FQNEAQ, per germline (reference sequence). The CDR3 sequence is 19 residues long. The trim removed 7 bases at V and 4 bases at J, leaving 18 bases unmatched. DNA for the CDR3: TGTGCCAGCATCCCTCCTCGGCGGGGACTAGCGGGAGAAGAATACGAGCAGTACTTC. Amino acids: CASIPPRRGLAGEEYEQYF. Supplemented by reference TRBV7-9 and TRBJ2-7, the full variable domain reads DTGVSQNPRHKITKRGQNVTFRCDPISEHNRLYWYRQTLGQGPEFLTYFQNEAQLEKSRLLSDRFSAERPKGSFSTLEIQRTEQGDSAMYLCASIPPRRGLAGEEYEQYFGPGTRLTVT.

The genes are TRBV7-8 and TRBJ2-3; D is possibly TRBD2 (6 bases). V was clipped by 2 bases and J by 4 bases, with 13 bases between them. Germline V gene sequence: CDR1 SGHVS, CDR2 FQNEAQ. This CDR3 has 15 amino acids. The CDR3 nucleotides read TGTGCCAGCAGCTTACGGCGGGCTAGCGCAGATACGCAGTATTTT. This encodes CASSLRRASADTQYF.

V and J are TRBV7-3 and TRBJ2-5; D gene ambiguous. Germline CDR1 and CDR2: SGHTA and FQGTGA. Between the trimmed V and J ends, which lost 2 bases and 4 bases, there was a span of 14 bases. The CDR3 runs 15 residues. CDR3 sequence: CASSLRHSLGETQYF. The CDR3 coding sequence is TGTGCCAGCAGCTTACGACACTCCCTCGGAGAGACCCAGTACTTC.

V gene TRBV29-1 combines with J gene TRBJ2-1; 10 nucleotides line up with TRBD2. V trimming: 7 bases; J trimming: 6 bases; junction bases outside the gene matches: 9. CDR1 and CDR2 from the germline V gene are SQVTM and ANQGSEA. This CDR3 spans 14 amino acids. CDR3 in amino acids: CSGFSSGRGNEQFF. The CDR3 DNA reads TGCAGCGGGTTCTCTAGCGGGAGAGGCAATGAGCAGTTCTTC.

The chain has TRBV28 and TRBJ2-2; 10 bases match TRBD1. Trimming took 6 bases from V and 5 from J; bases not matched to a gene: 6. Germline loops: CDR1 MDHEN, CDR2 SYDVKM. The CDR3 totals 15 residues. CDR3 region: CASRPGQGLTGELFF. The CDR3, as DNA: TGTGCCAGCAGGCCGGGACAGGGGTTAACCGGGGAGCTGTTTTTT.

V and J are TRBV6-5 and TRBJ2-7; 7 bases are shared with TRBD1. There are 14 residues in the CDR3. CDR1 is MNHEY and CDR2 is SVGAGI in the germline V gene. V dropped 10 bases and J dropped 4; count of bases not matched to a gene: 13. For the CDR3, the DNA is TGTGCCACCACCCCCCGGGGCAGGGGGTACGAGCAGTACTTC. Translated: CATTPRGRGYEQYF.

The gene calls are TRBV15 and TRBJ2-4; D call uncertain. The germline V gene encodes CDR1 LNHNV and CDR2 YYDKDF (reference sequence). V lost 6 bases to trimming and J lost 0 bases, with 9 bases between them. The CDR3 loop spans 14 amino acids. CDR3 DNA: TGTGCCACCAGATACAGCTTAGCCAAAAACATTCAGTACTTC. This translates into CATRYSLAKNIQYF.

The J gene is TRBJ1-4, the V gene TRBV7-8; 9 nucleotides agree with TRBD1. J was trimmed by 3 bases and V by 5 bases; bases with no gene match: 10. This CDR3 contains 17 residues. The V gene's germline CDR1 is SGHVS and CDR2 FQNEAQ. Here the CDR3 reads CASSPGTGNNANEKLFF. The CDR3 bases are TGTGCCAGCAGCCCGGGGACAGGGAACAACGCTAATGAAAAACTGTTTTTT. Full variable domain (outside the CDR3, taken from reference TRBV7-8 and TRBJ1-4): GAGVSQSPRYKVAKRGQDVALRCDPISGHVSLFWYQQALGQGPEFLTYFQNEAQLDKSGLPSDRFFAERPEGSVSTLKIQRTQQEDSAVYLCASSPGTGNNANEKLFFGSGTQLSVL.

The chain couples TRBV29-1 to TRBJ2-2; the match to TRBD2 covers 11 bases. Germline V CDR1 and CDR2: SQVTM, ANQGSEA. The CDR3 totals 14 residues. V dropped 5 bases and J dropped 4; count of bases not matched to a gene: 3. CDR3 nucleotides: TGCAGCGTTACCGGGACTAGCGGCACCGGGGAGCTGTTTTTT. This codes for CSVTGTSGTGELFF.

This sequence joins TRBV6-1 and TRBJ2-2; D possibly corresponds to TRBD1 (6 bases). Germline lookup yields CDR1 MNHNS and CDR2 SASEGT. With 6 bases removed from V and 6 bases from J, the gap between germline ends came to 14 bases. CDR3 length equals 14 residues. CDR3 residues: CASRSEGVAGELFF. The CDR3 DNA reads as TGTGCCAGCAGGTCCGAGGGGGTCGCCGGGGAGCTGTTTTTT.

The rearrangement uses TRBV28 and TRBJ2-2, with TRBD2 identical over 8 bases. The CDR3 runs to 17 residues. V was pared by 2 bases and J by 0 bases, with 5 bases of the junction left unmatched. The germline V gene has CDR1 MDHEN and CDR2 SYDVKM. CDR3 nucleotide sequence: TGTGCCAGCAGTTTAACTAGCGGATACACGAACACCGGGGAGCTGTTTTTT. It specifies CASSLTSGYTNTGELFF.

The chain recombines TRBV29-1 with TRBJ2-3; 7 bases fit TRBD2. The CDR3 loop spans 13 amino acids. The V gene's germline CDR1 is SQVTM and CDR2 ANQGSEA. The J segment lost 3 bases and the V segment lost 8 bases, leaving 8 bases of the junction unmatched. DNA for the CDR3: TGCAGCTCACCTTGGGAGGGGACAGATACGCAGTATTTT. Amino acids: CSSPWEGTDTQYF.

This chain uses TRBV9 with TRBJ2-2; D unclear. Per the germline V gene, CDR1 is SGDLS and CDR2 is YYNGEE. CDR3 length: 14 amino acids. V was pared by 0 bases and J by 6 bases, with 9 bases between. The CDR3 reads CASSVAGFAGELFF. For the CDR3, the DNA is TGTGCCAGCAGCGTAGCGGGTTTTGCCGGGGAGCTGTTTTTT.

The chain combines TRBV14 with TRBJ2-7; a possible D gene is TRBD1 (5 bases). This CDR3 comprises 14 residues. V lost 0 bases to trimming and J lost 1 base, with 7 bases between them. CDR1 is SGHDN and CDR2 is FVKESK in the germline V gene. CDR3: CASSQEGPSYEQYF. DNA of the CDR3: TGTGCCAGCAGCCAAGAGGGGCCTTCCTACGAGCAGTACTTC.

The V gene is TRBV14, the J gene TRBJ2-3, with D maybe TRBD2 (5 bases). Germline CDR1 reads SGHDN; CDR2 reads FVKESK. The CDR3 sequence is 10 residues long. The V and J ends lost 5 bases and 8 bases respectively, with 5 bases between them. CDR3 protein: CASSGSTQYF. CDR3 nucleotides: TGTGCCAGCAGCGGGAGTACGCAGTATTTT.